This is a list of T cell receptor beta chains from one sample in a study of CD8+ T cells in alopecia areata. The table came from immunoSEQ multiplex PCR; TCRdb's copy has only in-frame clones and leaves some out. The data hold 130,000 to 150,000 clones, with about nine tenths observed a single time. Sequencing was performed on CD8+ T cells sorted from blood, taken at week 0. The receptors were sampled from a human donor with alopecia areata. CDR3s include the opening cysteine and the closing phenylalanine or tryptophan. Fields, in order: CDR3 protein, CDR3 DNA, J gene, clone size, V gene, D gene. The D gene is left open where the match is weak. Expanded clones are given a class, and other clones once, few, many or no size at all.

CDR3: CASSLGSRTSGEQYF
DNA: TGTGCCAGCAGCCTGGGTTCGCGGACATCTGGCGAGCAGTACTTC
J: TRBJ2-7
size: NA
V: TRBV14
D: NA

CDR3: CSGYEQYF
DNA: TGCAGTGGGTACGAGCAGTACTTC
J: TRBJ2-7
size: NA
V: TRBV20-1
D: NA

CDR3: CASSLASRGVETQYF
DNA: TGTGCCAGCAGCTTAGCGTCCAGGGGCGTAGAGACCCAGTACTTC
J: TRBJ2-5
size: NA
V: TRBV7-6
D: NA

CDR3: CASSSEQGPNSPLHF
DNA: TGTGCCAGCAGCTCGGAACAGGGACCTAATTCACCCCTCCACTTT
J: TRBJ1-6
size: NA
V: TRBV7-6
D: NA

CDR3: CASSPRGLTDTQYF
DNA: TGTGCCAGCAGCCCCCGGGGGCTCACAGATACGCAGTATTTT
J: TRBJ2-3
size: NA
V: TRBV5-4
D: NA

CDR3: CASNGQGDGYTF
DNA: TGTGCCAGCAATGGACAGGGAGATGGCTACACCTTC
J: TRBJ1-2
size: NA
V: TRBV27
D: TRBD1

CDR3: CASSEGAPQAFF
DNA: TGTGCCAGCAGTGAAGGGGCCCCACAAGCTTTCTTT
J: TRBJ1-1
size: once
V: TRBV6-1
D: NA

CDR3: CASSVGTANYGYTF
DNA: TGTGCCAGCAGCGTTGGGACGGCGAACTATGGCTACACCTTC
J: TRBJ1-2
size: NA
V: TRBV9
D: NA

CDR3: CASSYSGGNVLTF
DNA: TGTGCCAGCAGTTACTCGGGTGGCAACGTCCTGACTTTC
J: TRBJ2-6
size: NA
V: TRBV27
D: NA

CDR3: CASSLQGIEELFF
DNA: TGCGCCAGCAGCTTACAGGGGATCGAGGAGCTGTTTTTT
J: TRBJ2-2
size: few
V: TRBV5-1
D: TRBD1

CDR3: CASRRPSGSYNEQFF
DNA: TGTGCCAGTAGAAGACCTAGCGGCTCCTACAATGAGCAGTTCTTC
J: TRBJ2-1
size: NA
V: TRBV19
D: TRBD2

CDR3: CASSLPGPEQFF
DNA: TGTGCCAGCAGCCTTCCGGGACCCGAGCAGTTCTTC
J: TRBJ2-1
size: NA
V: TRBV14
D: NA

CDR3: CASSLGSVAEQYF
DNA: TGTGCCAGCAGCTTAGGGTCAGTTGCTGAGCAGTACTTC
J: TRBJ2-7
size: NA
V: TRBV7-9
D: NA

CDR3: CASSQDAGGGEAFF
DNA: TGCGCCAGCAGCCAAGATGCGGGAGGGGGTGAAGCTTTCTTT
J: TRBJ1-1
size: NA
V: TRBV4-1
D: NA

CDR3: CASGGYSYEQYF
DNA: TGTGCCAGCGGGGGCTACTCCTACGAGCAGTACTTC
J: TRBJ2-7
size: NA
V: TRBV7-8
D: NA

CDR3: CAISESENEKLFF
DNA: TGTGCCATCAGTGAGTCAGAGAATGAAAAACTGTTTTTT
J: TRBJ1-4
size: NA
V: TRBV10-3
D: NA

CDR3: CASSLSGPNYGYTF
DNA: TGTGCCAGCAGCTTATCAGGGCCTAACTATGGCTACACCTTC
J: TRBJ1-2
size: NA
V: TRBV7-3
D: NA

CDR3: CASSFAHLGGETQYF
DNA: TGTGCCAGCAGTTTTGCTCATTTGGGAGGAGAGACCCAGTACTTC
J: TRBJ2-5
size: NA
V: TRBV27
D: NA

CDR3: CASSISENTEAFF
DNA: TGTGCCAGTAGTATATCAGAGAACACTGAAGCTTTCTTT
J: TRBJ1-1
size: NA
V: TRBV19
D: NA

CDR3: CASSLRAGGENEQFF
DNA: TGTGCCAGCAGCTTAAGAGCGGGGGGAGAAAATGAGCAGTTCTTC
J: TRBJ2-1
size: NA
V: TRBV11-2
D: TRBD2

CDR3: CASSPRTRSQETQYF
DNA: TGCGCCAGCAGTCCACGCACTAGGTCTCAAGAGACCCAGTACTTC
J: TRBJ2-5
size: NA
V: TRBV4-1
D: NA

CDR3: CASANFGEKLFF
DNA: TGTGCCAGTGCAAACTTTGGTGAAAAACTGTTTTTT
J: TRBJ1-4
size: NA
V: TRBV19
D: NA

CDR3: CASSSGLAAYEQYF
DNA: TGTGCCAGCTCATCGGGACTAGCGGCCTACGAGCAGTACTTC
J: TRBJ2-7
size: NA
V: TRBV18
D: TRBD2

CDR3: CASSLRGDEQYF
DNA: TGTGCCAGCAGCTTACGAGGGGACGAGCAGTACTTC
J: TRBJ2-7
size: NA
V: TRBV11-2
D: NA